The entry that follows covers one T cell receptor (beta chain) sequence. Its antigen is unknown. The source of the sample is a study of cytomegalovirus exposure and HLA in healthy donors (TCRdb year 2017). About the study as a whole: An earlier analysis of several hundred of the donors reported 250 to 350 Gb of sequence data and 117 million unique TCR beta sequences from roughly 180 million T cells. Among some 410 genotyped donors of the cohort, an average of roughly 230,000 unique TCR beta nucleotide sequences was sequenced per donor, of which about 18% were non-productive. To predict cytomegalovirus infection status, the study brought together high-throughput TCR immunosequencing, statistical association of individual TCRs with disease status, and machine learning. HLA typing covered class I and class II loci at four-digit resolution. Every discovery cohort repertoire had been produced on one sequencing platform. The later analysis used no new phenotypic data to find candidate immune exposures, relying instead on TCR beta sequences and their occurrence across donors. A later genetic analysis used genome-wide SNP genotypes for about 60% of the roughly 670 donors, treating that subset as a discovery cohort. Besides the first cohort of 500 to 700 subjects, a separate validation cohort made up of 90 to 150 different subjects was used. Roughly five DR-DQ haplotypes were handled as single units for association and clustering because linkage in the cohort was strong. Typing coverage differed by locus: A, B, C, DRB1 and DQB1 were typed in about 620-640 donors, DQA1 in 522, DPA1 in over 600, and DPB1 in approximately 450. An earlier analysis of approximately 500 of the donors applied high-throughput TCR beta sequencing to assess whether each TCR beta V gene segment acted as functional or pseudogenic. A later analysis re-analyzed previously published TCR beta repertoires from about 730 donors and added high-resolution HLA genotyping to study TCR occurrence patterns. Roughly 290 gigabases of sequencing data and approximately 92 million unique TCR sequences made up an early release that covered approximately 620 HLA-typed donors. Among the roughly 400 genotyped donors, about 83% belonged to the genetic ancestry cluster associated with self-reported Caucasian donors. Donor age, sex, ethnicity and CMV serostatus were collected together with the repertoire data. The study profiled the T cell repertoires of 666 subjects by immunosequencing and related them to cytomegalovirus serostatus. The aim of the study was to test whether cataloging public T cell receptors could identify signatures of past pathogen exposure. The investigation overall reported the following: In a later genetic analysis, fewer N-insertions in productive TCRs were reported among donors in an Asian-associated ancestry cluster than the roughly 640-donor mean. CMV serostatus was the only immune exposure information available for the cohort. Most TCR sequences were observed very rarely across donors, whereas some public TCRs were present in many individuals. In a later genetic analysis, a missense DCLRE1C variant was associated with V-gene and J-gene trimming of TCR beta chains, and the association was replicated in an independent cohort. When HLA alleles, especially DR and DQ, strongly co-occurred, attributing TCR associations to individual alleles was difficult. Because counts were too low, approximately 18 rarely observed V segments, including chromosome 9 orphons, were excluded from the earlier analysis of several hundred of the donors. In a later analysis, several top co-occurrence clusters were reported to appear linked to parvovirus B19, influenza, CMV and Epstein-Barr virus. The authors suggested that the approach could potentially be extended to other disease states and immunological phenotypes. A few of the identified cytomegalovirus-associated TCR beta chains were confirmed in vitro to be specific for cytomegalovirus antigens. Only TCR beta chains were sequenced in this cohort, and the absence of alpha or paired-chain data limited detectable features. At a false discovery rate of 0.05, a later analysis linked some 18,000 TCR beta sequences to specific HLA alleles. Compared with equally common non-associated chains, HLA-associated TCR beta chains in a later analysis were more clonally expanded and had lower generation probabilities. Sequencing depth was assumed to be roughly uniform across donors in the presence/absence analyses, though that assumption may not hold. In an earlier analysis of about 550 of the donors, most TCR beta V segments were observed in productive rearrangements about 87% or about 30% of the time, broadly matching IMGT annotations. The sequencing pipeline was judged likely to have produced a cluster of highly shared sequence variants as a technical artifact. In a later analysis, most CMV-associated TCR beta chains were found to appear HLA-restricted, with HLA associations seemingly driven largely by CMV exposure. Correlated functional status among segregating V segments might be attributable to linkage disequilibrium, but an unknown experimental factor could not be ruled out. Because HLA typing was unavailable for some donors at each locus, only the typed subset was used in association tests. The study listed 170 or so TCR beta chains as associated with cytomegalovirus. Cytomegalovirus status was reported to be diagnosed by the classifier with high specificity and sensitivity in both the original and validation cohorts. Some IMGT-functional V segments, including TRBV6-2 and TRBV6-3, could not be told apart with the 87-base-pair reads, so those segments were excluded. A further reported finding was that TCR beta sequences accurately predicted the HLA-A and HLA-B alleles for most subjects in the first cohort. A later analysis found that TCR association rates varied across HLA loci, with DRB1 alleles showing the most associated TCRs and HLA-C alleles the fewest.

The CDR3 measures 13 amino acids from cysteine to phenylalanine. The kept DNA is CDR3 alone, 39 bases in frame from the first base. Between the V and J ends, shortened by 7 bases and 3 bases respectively, the junction contains 13 bases. CDR1 SQVTM and CDR2 ANQGSEA are derived from the germline V gene. Library generation was performed with the immunoSEQ multiplex PCR assay. A mixture of 60 forward primers for TCR Vbeta segments and 13 reverse primers for TCR Jbeta segments was used in the multiplex PCR. Amplification of the CDR3 region of rearranged TCR beta genes was performed with a multiplex PCR assay on genomic DNA. Amplified TCR beta libraries were sequenced as 87-base-pair reads on the Illumina HiSeq System. On the study's bioinformatics: Across the 500 to 750 repertoires, a later analysis counted tens of millions of unique TCR beta chains, around 11 million of which were shared by at least two donors. Raw reads were error-corrected and collapsed into unique sequences with a nearest-neighbor algorithm that merged closely related sequences to remove PCR and sequencing errors. V, D and J gene segments were assigned by aligning CDR3 sequences to IMGT reference sequences. For a sequence to be retained, a match of at least six nucleotides to both a V gene segment and a J gene segment was required. Rearrangements were called productive when the CDR3 lacked stop codons and stayed in frame with V and J; all others were non-productive. CDR3 was defined according to IMGT convention as the region running from the second conserved V-encoded cysteine to the conserved J-encoded phenylalanine. In an earlier analysis of 587 of the donors, sequences lacking an unambiguous match to a single V gene segment were excluded. An earlier analysis of almost 600 of the donors classified V segments as functional when productive rearrangements were above 56.7% and as segregating when the standard deviation between donors was above 5%. A statistical classification framework was developed to diagnose cytomegalovirus status using the catalog of TCR beta chain sequences. A later analysis assigned V and J genes by comparing TCR nucleotide sequences with IMGT/GENE-DB human TR gene sequences. The TCRdist pipeline was used in a later analysis to assign CDR3 sequences and most-parsimonious VDJ recombination scenarios. In a later analysis, each TCR beta chain was defined by its CDR3 amino acid sequence together with its V-gene family, and reads without a unique V-gene family were excluded. As a way to deal with suspected cross-contamination and a sequencing artifact, a later analysis dropped roughly 620 nucleotide sequences that were highly shared and had low generation probability. In a later analysis, a clonal expansion index for each public chain was calculated from normalized within-repertoire ranks of inferred template counts. In a later analysis, generation probabilities were computed using a VDJ recombination model fitted to out-of-frame rearrangements, and the results were checked against IGoR. A later analysis scored TCR-TCR, TCR-HLA and TCR-CMV co-occurrence with hypergeometric tests, applying a repertoire-size bias correction to TCR pairs. To estimate false discovery rates, a later analysis permuted the HLA or CMV assignments 20 times. In a later analysis, co-occurring TCRs were grouped using DBSCAN, with TCRdist sequence similarity added in when clustering inside HLA-allele-positive subsets. Repertoires with fewer than 30,000 or more than 120,000 public chains, plus five repertoires with anomalous nucleotide sharing, were excluded from co-occurrence clustering. The table was pulled from immuneACCESS by TCRdb, which kept in-frame rearrangements only. Such tables lose some clones; where checked, under half of the loss comes from unresolved V genes, and the rest has no known cause. D and trimming come from the DNA, and the V and J calls and clone size come from that table. In this sample's table one finds about 150,000 clones. Of the sample, 2% to 2.5% is held by the ten largest clones.

The cohort comprised 710 or so healthy bone marrow donors. All cohort members were sampled while nominally healthy, although unrecorded immune exposures were likely present. The donor tested CMV seronegative, placing the donor among the roughly 400 seronegative members of the cohort. Every donor gave a peripheral blood sample, and the peripheral blood mononuclear cells from that sample were used for TCR beta sequencing. The Qiagen DNeasy Blood Extraction Kit was used to extract genomic DNA from the blood cell samples. The sequence came from a man aged 25-40 years in good health and CMV-seronegative. Material: PBMCs. The chain couples TRBV29-1 to TRBJ2-1, with a tentative D gene TRBD2 over 5 matching bases. The CDR3 region has the sequence CSARGSGYNEQFF. Read as DNA, the sequence is TGCAGCGCTCGGGGATCCGGCTACAATGAGCAGTTCTTC.